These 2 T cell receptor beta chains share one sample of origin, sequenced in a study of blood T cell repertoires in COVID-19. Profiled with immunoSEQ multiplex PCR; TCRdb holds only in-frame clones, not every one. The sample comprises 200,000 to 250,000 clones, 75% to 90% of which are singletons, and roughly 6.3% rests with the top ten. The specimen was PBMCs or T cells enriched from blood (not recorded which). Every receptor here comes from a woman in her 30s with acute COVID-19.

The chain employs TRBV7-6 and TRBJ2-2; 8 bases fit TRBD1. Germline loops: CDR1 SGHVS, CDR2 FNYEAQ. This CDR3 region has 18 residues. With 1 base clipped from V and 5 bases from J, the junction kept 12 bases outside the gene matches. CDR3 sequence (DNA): TGTGCCAGCAGCTTAGGACGTCGACAGGGGAAGAAGACCGGGGAGCTGTTTTTT. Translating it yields CASSLGRRQGKKTGELFF.

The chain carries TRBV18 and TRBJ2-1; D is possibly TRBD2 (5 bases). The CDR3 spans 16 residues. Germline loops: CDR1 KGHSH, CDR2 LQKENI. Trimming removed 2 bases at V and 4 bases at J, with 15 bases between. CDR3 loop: CASSPNGLNFYNEQFF. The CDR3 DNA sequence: TGTGCCAGCTCACCAAACGGACTCAACTTTTACAATGAGCAGTTCTTC.